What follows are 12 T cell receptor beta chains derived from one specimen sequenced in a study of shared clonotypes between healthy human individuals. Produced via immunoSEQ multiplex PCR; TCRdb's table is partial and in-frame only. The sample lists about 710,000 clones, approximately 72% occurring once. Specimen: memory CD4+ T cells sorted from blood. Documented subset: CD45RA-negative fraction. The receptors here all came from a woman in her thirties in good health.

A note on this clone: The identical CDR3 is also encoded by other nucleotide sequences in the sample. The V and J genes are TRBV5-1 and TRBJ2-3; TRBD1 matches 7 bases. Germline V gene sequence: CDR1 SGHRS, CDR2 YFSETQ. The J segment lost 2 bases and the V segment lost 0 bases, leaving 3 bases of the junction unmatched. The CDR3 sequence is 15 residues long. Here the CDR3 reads CASSLDGTATDTQYF. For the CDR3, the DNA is TGCGCCAGCAGCTTGGATGGGACAGCCACAGATACGCAGTATTTT.

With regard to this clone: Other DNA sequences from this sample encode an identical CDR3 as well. The CDR3: CASSLASSSYNEQFF. CDR3 DNA: TGTGCCAGCAGCCTGGCCTCCAGCTCCTACAATGAGCAGTTCTTC. The chain is built from TRBV5-4 and TRBJ2-1, with unresolved D. Trimming removed 4 bases from V and 0 bases from J, with 11 bases in between. This CDR3 is 15 amino acids long. Germline V gene sequence: CDR1 SGHNT, CDR2 YYREEE (reference sequence).

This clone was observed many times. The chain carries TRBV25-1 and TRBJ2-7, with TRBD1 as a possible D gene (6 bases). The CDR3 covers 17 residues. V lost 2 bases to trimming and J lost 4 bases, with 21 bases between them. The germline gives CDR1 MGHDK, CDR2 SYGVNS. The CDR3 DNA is TGTGCCAGCAGTGAAACCTCTGGAGCCGGGACACGTTACGAGCAGTACTTC. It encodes CASSETSGAGTRYEQYF.

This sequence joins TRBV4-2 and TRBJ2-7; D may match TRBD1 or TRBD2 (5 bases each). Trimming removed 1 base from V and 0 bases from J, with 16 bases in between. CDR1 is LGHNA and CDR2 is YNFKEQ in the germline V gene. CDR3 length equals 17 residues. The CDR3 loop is CASSQGRGSGSSYEQYF. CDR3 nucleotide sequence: TGTGCCAGCAGCCAAGGCCGGGGCAGCGGTAGCTCCTACGAGCAGTACTTC.

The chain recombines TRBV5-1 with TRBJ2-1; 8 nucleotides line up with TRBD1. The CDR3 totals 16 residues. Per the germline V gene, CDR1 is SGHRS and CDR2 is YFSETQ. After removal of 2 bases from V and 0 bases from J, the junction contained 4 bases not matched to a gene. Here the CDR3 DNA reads TGCGCCAGCAGCTTTTTAGGACAGGGCTCCTACAATGAGCAGTTCTTC. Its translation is CASSFLGQGSYNEQFF.

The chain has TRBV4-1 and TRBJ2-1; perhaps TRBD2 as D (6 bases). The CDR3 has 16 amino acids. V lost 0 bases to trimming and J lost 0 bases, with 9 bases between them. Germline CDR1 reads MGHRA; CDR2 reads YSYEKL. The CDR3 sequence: CASSQEGGNSYNEQFF. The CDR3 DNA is TGCGCCAGCAGCCAAGAGGGCGGGAACTCCTACAATGAGCAGTTCTTC.

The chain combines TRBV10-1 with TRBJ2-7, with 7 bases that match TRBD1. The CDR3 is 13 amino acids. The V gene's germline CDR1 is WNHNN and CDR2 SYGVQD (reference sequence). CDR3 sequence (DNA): TGCGTCAGTGCCCGGGACAGCTCCTACGAGCAGTACTTC. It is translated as CVSARDSSYEQYF.

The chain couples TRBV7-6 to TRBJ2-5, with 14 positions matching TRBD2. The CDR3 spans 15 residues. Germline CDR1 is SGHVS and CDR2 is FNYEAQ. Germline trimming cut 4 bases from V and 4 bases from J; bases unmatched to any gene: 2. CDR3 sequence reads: CASSSGLAGGETQYF. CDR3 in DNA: TGTGCCAGCAGCTCCGGACTAGCGGGAGGAGAGACCCAGTACTTC. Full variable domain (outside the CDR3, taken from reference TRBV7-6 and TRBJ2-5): GAGVSQSPRYKVTKRGQDVALRCDPISGHVSLYWYRQALGQGPEFLTYFNYEAQQDKSGLPNDRFSAERPEGSISTLTIQRTEQRDSAMYRCASSSGLAGGETQYFGPGTRLLVL.

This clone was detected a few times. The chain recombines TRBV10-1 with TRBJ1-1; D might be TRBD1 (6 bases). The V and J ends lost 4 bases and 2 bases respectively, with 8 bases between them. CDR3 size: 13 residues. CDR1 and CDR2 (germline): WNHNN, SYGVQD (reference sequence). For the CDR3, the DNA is TGCGCCAGCAGTGGACAGGTTAACACTGAAGCTTTCTTT. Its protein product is CASSGQVNTEAFF.

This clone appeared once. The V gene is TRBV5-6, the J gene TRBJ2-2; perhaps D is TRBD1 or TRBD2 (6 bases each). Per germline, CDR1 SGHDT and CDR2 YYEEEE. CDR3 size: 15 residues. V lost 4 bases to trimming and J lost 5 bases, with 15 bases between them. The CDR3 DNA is TGTGCCAGCAGCCTCCCGAGAGGGGGGACCGGGGAGCTGTTTTTT. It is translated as CASSLPRGGTGELFF. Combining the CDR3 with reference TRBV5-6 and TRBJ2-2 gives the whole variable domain DAGVTQSPTHLIKTRGQQVTLRCSPKSGHDTVSWYQQALGQGPQFIFQYYEEEERQRGNFPDRFSGHQFPNYSSELNVNALLLGDSALYLCASSLPRGGTGELFFGEGSRLTVL.

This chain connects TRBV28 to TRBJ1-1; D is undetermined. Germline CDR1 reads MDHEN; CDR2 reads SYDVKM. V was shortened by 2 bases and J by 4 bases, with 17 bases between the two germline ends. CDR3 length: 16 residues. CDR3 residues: CASSLLGVGVGTEAFF. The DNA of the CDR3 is TGTGCCAGCAGTTTACTTGGGGTGGGAGTAGGCACTGAAGCTTTCTTT.

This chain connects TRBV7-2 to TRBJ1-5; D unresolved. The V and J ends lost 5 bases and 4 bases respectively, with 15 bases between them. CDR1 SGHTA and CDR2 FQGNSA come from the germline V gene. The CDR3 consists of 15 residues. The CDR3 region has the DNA TGTGCCAGCAGCCACCGACCCTTACTGAATCAGCCCCAGCATTTT. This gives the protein CASSHRPLLNQPQHF.